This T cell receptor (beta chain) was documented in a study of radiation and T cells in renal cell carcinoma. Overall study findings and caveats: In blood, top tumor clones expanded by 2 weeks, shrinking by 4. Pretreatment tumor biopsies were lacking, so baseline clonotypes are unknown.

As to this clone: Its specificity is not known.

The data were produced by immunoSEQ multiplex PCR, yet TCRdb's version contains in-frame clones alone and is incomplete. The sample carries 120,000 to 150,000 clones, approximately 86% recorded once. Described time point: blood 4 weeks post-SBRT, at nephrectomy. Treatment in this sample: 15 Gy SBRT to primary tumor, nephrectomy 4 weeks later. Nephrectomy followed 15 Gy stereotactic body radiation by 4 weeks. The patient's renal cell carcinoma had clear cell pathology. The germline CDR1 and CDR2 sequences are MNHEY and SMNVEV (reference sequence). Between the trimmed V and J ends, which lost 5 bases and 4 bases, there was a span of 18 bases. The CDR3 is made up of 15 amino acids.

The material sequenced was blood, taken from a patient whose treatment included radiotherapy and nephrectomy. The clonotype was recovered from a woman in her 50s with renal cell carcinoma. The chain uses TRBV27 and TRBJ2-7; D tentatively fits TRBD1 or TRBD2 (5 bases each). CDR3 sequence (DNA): TGTGCCAGCAGTCGGGGACCGCCGCAATATTACGAGCAGTACTTC. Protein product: CASSRGPPQYYEQYF.